Below are 14 T cell receptor beta chains sequenced from a single sample in a study of cytomegalovirus exposure and HLA in healthy donors. Assay: immunoSEQ multiplex PCR; the TCRdb copy retains only in-frame clones and omits some. The sample has 260,000 or so clones; roughly 90% are singletons. Sequencing input: PBMCs. These receptors originate from a young woman in good health and CMV-seronegative.

This clone was seen a few times. The rearrangement uses TRBV6-1 and TRBJ1-2; D unclear. Germline lookup yields CDR1 MNHNS and CDR2 SASEGT. With 2 bases removed from V and 4 bases from J, the gap between germline ends came to 5 bases. The CDR3 has 12 amino acids. The CDR3 here is CASSELSYGYTF. The CDR3 DNA reads TGTGCCAGCAGTGAACTGAGCTATGGCTACACCTTC.

V usage is TRBV6-6 and J usage is TRBJ1-1, with D possibly TRBD1 on 5 matching bases. CDR1 and CDR2 (germline): MNHNY, SVGAGI (reference sequence). This CDR3 region has 15 residues. V shed 0 bases and J shed 4 bases, with 12 bases lying between them. CDR3 sequence reads: CASSYSPGGSTEAFF. DNA of the CDR3: TGTGCCAGCAGTTACTCGCCCGGGGGATCCACTGAAGCTTTCTTT.

The V and J genes are TRBV6-1 and TRBJ1-4; D is uncertain. The CDR3 has 13 amino acids. V dropped 0 bases and J dropped 12 bases, with 11 bases sitting between them. The germline V gene has CDR1 MNHNS and CDR2 SASEGT. As DNA, the CDR3 is TGTGCCAGCAGTGAAGCTCGGTCGCTACAACTGTTTTTT. Translating gives CASSEARSLQLFF.

The chain carries TRBV9 and TRBJ2-3, with TRBD1 as a possible D gene (5 bases). In germline, CDR1 is SGDLS, CDR2 YYNGEE. The length of the CDR3 is 13 residues. Between the trimmed V and J ends, which lost 0 bases and 4 bases, there was a span of 6 bases. The CDR3 is CASSVGGSDTQYF. The CDR3 region has the DNA TGTGCCAGCAGCGTAGGGGGCTCAGATACGCAGTATTTT.

J is TRBJ1-2 and V is TRBV4-3; 10 nucleotides agree with TRBD1. This CDR3 spans 17 amino acids. The V segment lost 0 bases and the J segment 4 bases; nucleotides outside the gene matches: 8. Germline V lookup: CDR1 LGHNA, CDR2 YSLEER. The CDR3 here is CASSQEWGQGRIYGYTF. The CDR3 nucleotides are TGCGCCAGCAGCCAAGAATGGGGACAGGGGCGCATCTATGGCTACACCTTC.

The chain has TRBV6-1 and TRBJ1-4; 10 nucleotides agree with TRBD1. V lost 4 bases, J lost 14 bases, and 1 base stayed unmatched. This CDR3 has 11 residues. Germline CDR1 is MNHNS and CDR2 is SASEGT. The CDR3 region has the DNA TGTGCCAGCAGTGGGGGACAGGGGCTGTTTTTT. Amino acid sequence: CASSGGQGLFF.

V usage is TRBV19 and J usage is TRBJ2-1; D remains unclear. This CDR3 spans 17 amino acids. V was trimmed by 7 bases and J by 0 bases, leaving 19 bases between them. The germline V gene encodes CDR1 LNHDA and CDR2 SQIVND (reference sequence). The chain's CDR3 is CASTHMPMSNSYNEQFF. The CDR3 DNA reads TGTGCCAGTACTCATATGCCTATGAGCAACTCCTACAATGAGCAGTTCTTC.

The chain carries TRBV2 and TRBJ2-6; 10 bases are a match to TRBD1. Germline CDR1 reads SNHLY; CDR2 reads FYNNEI. There are 17 residues in the CDR3. Unmatched junction bases numbered 5, after V lost 6 bases and J lost 0 bases. The CDR3 region has the DNA TGTGCCAGCAGGCGGACAGGGGGAACCTCTGGGGCCAACGTCCTGACTTTC. As protein: CASRRTGGTSGANVLTF.

The chain uses TRBV13 and TRBJ2-5; 12 bases map to TRBD1. Per the germline V gene, CDR1 is PRHDT and CDR2 is FYEKMQ (reference sequence). V lost 0 bases and J lost 7; bases outside the gene matches: 9. CDR3 length: 17 amino acids. This CDR3 is CASSLGGDRGRKRTQYF. The CDR3 DNA follows: TGTGCCAGCAGCTTAGGGGGGGACAGGGGGCGAAAACGGACCCAGTACTTC.

This chain connects TRBV25-1 to TRBJ1-6; perhaps TRBD1 as D (6 bases). Deletions cut 5 bases from V and 7 bases from J, with 12 bases between. Per germline, CDR1 MGHDK and CDR2 SYGVNS. This CDR3 has 14 amino acids. The CDR3, as DNA: TGTGCCAGCAGTAAGACAGGCCTAAATTCACCCCTCCACTTT. Translating it yields CASSKTGLNSPLHF.

V gene TRBV5-1 combines with J gene TRBJ2-2, with 7 bases lining up with TRBD2. The CDR3 is made up of 14 amino acids. Unmatched junction bases numbered 4, after V lost 4 bases and J lost 4 bases. Germline V gives CDR1 SGHRS, CDR2 YFSETQ. CDR3 bases: TGCGCCAGCAGCCTGGGCGGGGGCACCGGGGAGCTGTTTTTT. Translation gives CASSLGGGTGELFF.

There are a few counts of this clone. This sequence joins TRBV2 and TRBJ1-6; a possible D gene is TRBD1 (6 bases). The CDR3 totals 14 residues. V dropped 6 bases and J dropped 7 bases, with 13 bases sitting between them. Germline V CDR1 and CDR2: SNHLY, FYNNEI. CDR3 nucleotides: TGTGCCAGCAGCTCGCCAGGGGCCAATTCACCCCTCCACTTT. This encodes CASSSPGANSPLHF.

The chain combines TRBV6-1 with TRBJ2-7; D unclear. This CDR3 has 13 amino acids. CDR1 and CDR2 (germline): MNHNS, SASEGT. Trimming pared 1 base from V and 0 bases from J, leaving 4 bases between. The CDR3 is CASSEGSSYEQYF. DNA of the CDR3: TGTGCCAGCAGTGAAGGGAGCTCCTACGAGCAGTACTTC.

The chain uses TRBV4-2 and TRBJ2-1, with D tentatively TRBD2 (5 bases). The V end was cut by 7 bases, the J end by 3 bases, with 16 bases between. CDR1 and CDR2 (germline): LGHNA, YNFKEQ. The CDR3 covers 15 residues. The CDR3 region has the DNA TGTGCCAGCACCACGAACCTAGCACTCTACAATGAGCAGTTCTTC. Amino acid sequence: CASTTNLALYNEQFF.